The present T cell receptor beta chain was sequenced within a study of human T cells and chemical hapten exposure. From the RACE reads, TCRdb called clonotypes with MiXCR, one entry per CDR3 protein. The sample holds some 43,000 distinct CDR3 sequences, over 3.5% seen once. The sample's time point: patch test 1, 2 weeks after DPC sensitization. Treatment specified: therapeutic diphenylcyclopropenone sensitization with weekly scalp DPC. RNA extraction used unfractionated whole blood as the source of total RNA. The germline gives CDR1 MDHEN, CDR2 SYDVKM. CDR3 size: 16 residues. As concerns this clonotype: A junction end diverges from the germline sequence, so it may reflect a read error.

J is TRBJ2-3 and V is TRBV28; 14 nucleotides align to TRBD2. The sequences come from whole blood, collected in connection with sensitization to the hapten diphenylcyclopropenone (DPC). This receptor was identified in a man in his forties or fifties with alopecia areata. Some clones in this sample may be carry-over from other donors' samples. The CDR3 here is CASSGGTSGRSDTQCF. The CDR3 DNA sequence: TGTGCCAGCAGTGGGGGGACTAGCGGGAGATCAGATACGCAGTGTTTT.